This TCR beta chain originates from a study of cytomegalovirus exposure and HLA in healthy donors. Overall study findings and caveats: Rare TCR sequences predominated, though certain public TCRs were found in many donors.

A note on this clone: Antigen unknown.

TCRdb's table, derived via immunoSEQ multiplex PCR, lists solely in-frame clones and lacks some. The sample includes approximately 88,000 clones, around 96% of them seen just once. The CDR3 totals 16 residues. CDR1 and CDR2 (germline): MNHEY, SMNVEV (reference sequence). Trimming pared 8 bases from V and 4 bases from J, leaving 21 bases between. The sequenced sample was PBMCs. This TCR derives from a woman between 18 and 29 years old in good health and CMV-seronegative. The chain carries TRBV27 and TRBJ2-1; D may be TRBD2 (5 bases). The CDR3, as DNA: TGTGCCAGCGGGTCCAGTGCGGGTGGGGTATACAATGAGCAGTTCTTC. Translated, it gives CASGSSAGGVYNEQFF.